This T cell receptor beta chain was sequenced for a study of identical twins. Study-wide points: With abundant cord blood beta clonotypes, insertions were fewer; memory repertoires showed no such pattern.

The CDR3 has 14 residues. Trimming cost V 10 bases and J 0 bases, with 13 bases left between them. Per the germline V gene, CDR1 is WNHNN and CDR2 is SYGVQD (reference sequence). A universal primer binding site was introduced by template switching. The final cDNA contained unique molecular identifiers. Each CDR3 protein gets one entry after TCRdb re-called the 5' RACE reads with MiXCR. This table holds under 300,000 distinct CDR3 sequences, 9.5% to 15% found once. This clonotype was detected many times. Its antigen is still unknown. The data were also submitted as part of a second study, on yellow fever vaccine responses in identical twins.

Sequencing was carried out using memory (CD45RO+) T cells sorted from blood. The gene calls are TRBV10-1 and TRBJ2-4; D is undetermined. The source of this sequence is a woman between 18 and 30 years old in good health. The CDR3 DNA sequence: TGCGCCAACCTAAACATCGCAGCCAAAAACATTCAGTACTTC. Translating gives CANLNIAAKNIQYF.